Each of the 26 T cell receptor beta chains below was sequenced from the same sample in a study of shared clonotypes between healthy human individuals. Sequenced by immunoSEQ multiplex PCR; TCRdb stores in-frame clones only, minus some. The sample lists around 980,000 clones, around 78% occurring once. The specimen was memory CD4+ T cells from PBMCs. Subset described: CD45RA-negative fraction. These receptors were collected from a man aged 18 to 30 in good health. Some clones in this sample may be carry-over from other donors' samples.

The chain joins TRBV4-1 to TRBJ2-7; 7 bases are shared with TRBD1. The CDR3 consists of 15 residues. V shed 3 bases, J shed 1 base, and the junction held 6 bases outside the gene matches. The germline CDR1 and CDR2 sequences are MGHRA and YSYEKL. The CDR3 loop is CASSHAGTESYEQYF. The CDR3 nucleotides read TGCGCCAGCAGCCACGCCGGGACAGAATCCTACGAGCAGTACTTC.

Of note for this clone: Other DNA sequences in this specimen translate into the identical CDR3. The chain combines TRBV29-1 with TRBJ2-5; possibly TRBD2 for D (6 bases). V was pared by 7 bases and J by 0 bases, with 9 bases between. The CDR3 length is 12 residues. Per the germline V gene, CDR1 is SQVTM and CDR2 is ANQGSEA. The CDR3 here is CSAGEYQETQYF. The CDR3 DNA sequence: TGCAGCGCGGGGGAGTACCAAGAGACCCAGTACTTC.

On this clone: The identical CDR3 is also encoded by other nucleotide sequences in the sample. The genes are TRBV27 and TRBJ2-7; 12 nucleotides align to TRBD2. The CDR3 is 15 amino acids. Germline CDR1 and CDR2: MNHEY and SMNVEV (reference sequence). With V trimmed by 6 bases and J by 1 base, 4 bases remained unmatched. CDR3: CASSLLAGGSYEQYF. As DNA, the CDR3 is TGTGCCAGCAGCTTACTAGCGGGAGGATCCTACGAGCAGTACTTC.

J is TRBJ1-5 and V is TRBV6-5; D unresolved. The CDR3 has 15 amino acids. V lost 4 bases and J lost 2, with 12 bases in between. Germline CDR1 reads MNHEY; CDR2 reads SVGAGI. CDR3 sequence reads: CASSLTTAGNQPQHF. CDR3 sequence (DNA): TGTGCCAGCAGTTTGACGACTGCCGGCAATCAGCCCCAGCATTTT.

The chain carries TRBV19 and TRBJ1-1; 10 bases line up with TRBD1. This CDR3 is built from 14 residues. Trimming removed 1 base from V and 6 bases from J; junction bases left unmatched: 2. In germline, CDR1 is LNHDA, CDR2 SQIVND (reference sequence). CDR3: CASSIGGQGAEAFF. CDR3 nucleotide sequence: TGTGCCAGTAGTATAGGAGGACAGGGGGCTGAAGCTTTCTTT.

Notes on this clone: Other DNA sequences from this sample encode an identical CDR3 as well. J is TRBJ1-5 and V is TRBV15, with D unresolved. Germline V gene lookup returns CDR1 LNHNV and CDR2 YYDKDF (reference sequence). The CDR3 runs to 14 residues. V was shortened by 0 bases and J by 5 bases, with 8 bases between the two germline ends. This chain's CDR3 is CATSRDRLDQPQHF. The DNA of the CDR3 is TGTGCCACCAGCAGAGATAGGTTGGATCAGCCCCAGCATTTT.

With regard to this clone: This sample includes further DNA sequences coding for the same CDR3. This chain joins TRBV6-5 and TRBJ1-2; no definite D call. V dropped 1 base and J dropped 6 bases, with 9 bases sitting between them. The CDR3 length is 13 residues. CDR1 is MNHEY, CDR2 SVGAGI, per germline. CDR3 DNA: TGTGCCAGCAGTTACTTAGCTAGGGATGGCTACACCTTC. As protein: CASSYLARDGYTF.

V usage is TRBV6-5 and J usage is TRBJ1-2; no clear D. The length of the CDR3 is 11 residues. The germline gives CDR1 MNHEY, CDR2 SVGAGI. The V and J ends lost 8 bases and 8 bases respectively, with 12 bases between them. The CDR3 is CASSQGRGYTF. CDR3 DNA: TGTGCCAGCTCTCAAGGTCGGGGCTACACCTTC.

As DNA, the CDR3 is TGTGCCTGGAGTGTGGGACAGCTCAATCAGCCCCAGCATTTT. It translates to CAWSVGQLNQPQHF. The rearrangement links TRBV30 to TRBJ1-5, with 7 bases lining up with TRBD1. The J segment lost 3 bases and the V segment lost 0 bases, leaving 2 bases of the junction unmatched. Looked up from germline, CDR1 is GTSNPN and CDR2 is SVGIG (reference sequence). There are 14 residues in the CDR3. The variable domain in full, completed from reference TRBV30 and TRBJ1-5, reads SQTIHQWPATLVQPVGSPLSLECTVEGTSNPNLYWYRQAAGRGLQLLFYSVGIGQISSEVPQNLSASRPQDRQFILSSKKLLLSDSGFYLCAWSVGQLNQPQHFGDGTRLSIL.

This clone was seen more than once but under ten times. This chain's CDR3 is CASSQVYTTDTQYF. In DNA form, the CDR3 reads TGCGCCAGCAGCCAAGTGTATACCACAGATACGCAGTATTTT. This rearrangement joins TRBV4-1 to TRBJ2-3, with D unresolved. Germline V lookup: CDR1 MGHRA, CDR2 YSYEKL. The CDR3 covers 14 residues. V shed 1 base and J shed 2 bases, with 7 bases lying between them.

In this sample, this clone turned up once. V is TRBV6-6 and J is TRBJ2-1; 9 bases are shared with TRBD1. The length of the CDR3 is 16 residues. Germline V lookup: CDR1 MNHNY, CDR2 SVGAGI (reference sequence). V lost 2 bases and J lost 6; bases outside the gene matches: 8. The CDR3 sequence: CASSYQTGGLGNEQFF. The CDR3 DNA is TGTGCCAGCAGTTACCAAACAGGGGGCCTAGGCAATGAGCAGTTCTTC.

The genes are TRBV28 and TRBJ2-7; TRBD1 matches 9 bases. V lost 6 bases to trimming and J lost 3 bases; unmatched junction nucleotides: 9. Per the germline V gene, CDR1 is MDHEN and CDR2 is SYDVKM. The CDR3 runs 15 residues. The CDR3: CASSHRGRGRYEQYF. The CDR3, as DNA: TGTGCCAGCAGCCACAGGGGGCGAGGCCGCTACGAGCAGTACTTC.

This clone occurred once. This sequence joins TRBV5-1 and TRBJ1-1; the match to TRBD1 covers 10 bases. The CDR3 sequence is 18 residues long. Losses at the gene ends were 5 bases for V and 0 bases for J; bases not matched to a gene: 13. Germline CDR1 is SGHRS and CDR2 is YFSETQ. The CDR3 loop is CASRNLGQGEGMNTEAFF. The DNA of the CDR3 is TGCGCCAGCAGGAACCTAGGACAGGGGGAGGGAATGAACACTGAAGCTTTCTTT. Full variable domain (missing parts from reference TRBV5-1 and TRBJ1-1): KAGVTQTPRYLIKTRGQQVTLSCSPISGHRSVSWYQQTPGQGLQFLFEYFSETQRNKGNFPGRFSGRQFSNSRSEMNVSTLELGDSALYLCASRNLGQGEGMNTEAFFGQGTRLTVV.

Here the CDR3 reads CASSSTRSGELFF. The CDR3 DNA is TGTGCCAGCAGCTCCACTAGATCCGGGGAGCTGTTTTTT. The chain couples TRBV7-2 to TRBJ2-2, with D maybe TRBD2 (5 bases). Germline V CDR1 and CDR2: SGHTA, FQGNSA. The CDR3 spans 13 residues. The germline V and J ends were trimmed by 4 bases and 6 bases, with 9 bases remaining between them.

This clone was seen a single time. The J gene is TRBJ2-7, the V gene TRBV28, with 10 bases lining up with TRBD1. The germline V gene has CDR1 MDHEN and CDR2 SYDVKM. J lost 1 base, V lost 7 bases, and 10 bases had no gene match. The CDR3 has 16 amino acids. CDR3 DNA sequence: TGTGCCAGCACCCCCGCCGGGACAGGGGTTTCCTACGAGCAGTACTTC. This encodes CASTPAGTGVSYEQYF.

The rearrangement uses TRBV18 and TRBJ1-2; 7 nucleotides align to TRBD1. The CDR3 is 12 amino acids. V lost 5 bases to trimming and J lost 4 bases; unmatched junction nucleotides: 1. CDR1 is KGHSH, CDR2 LQKENI, per germline. The CDR3 DNA sequence: TGTGCCAGCTCAGGGGACAGCTATGGCTACACCTTC. Translated, it gives CASSGDSYGYTF.

Remarks on this clone: This CDR3 is also generated by other DNA sequences in the sample. The chain combines TRBV11-1 with TRBJ2-7, with D perhaps matching TRBD1 (5 bases). The CDR3 covers 15 residues. Per the germline V gene, CDR1 is SGHAT and CDR2 is FQDESV (reference sequence). Trimming cost V 2 bases and J 1 base, with 12 bases left between them. The CDR3 region is CASSLSRVESYEQYF. CDR3 sequence (DNA): TGTGCCAGCAGCTTATCCAGGGTAGAGTCCTACGAGCAGTACTTC.

This clone was detected once. The J gene is TRBJ1-1, the V gene TRBV27; weak D call: TRBD1 (5 bases). V lost 5 bases, J lost 11 bases, and 18 bases lay in between. This CDR3 is built from 13 residues. Germline CDR1 is MNHEY and CDR2 is SMNVEV (reference sequence). This chain's CDR3 is CASSPSPGRVAFF. CDR3 in DNA: TGTGCCAGCAGTCCCTCCCCCGGCAGGGTGGCTTTCTTT.

The V gene is TRBV7-2, the J gene TRBJ1-4; a possible D gene is TRBD1 (5 bases). Trimming left V 5 bases short and J 15 bases short, with 19 bases between. The germline V gene encodes CDR1 SGHTA and CDR2 FQGNSA. This CDR3 region has 13 residues. DNA of the CDR3: TGTGCCAGCAGCGGCCACCGGGGCGCCGGGATGTTTTTT. As protein: CASSGHRGAGMFF.

J is TRBJ2-3 and V is TRBV7-9; D perhaps matches TRBD2 (7 bases). Trimming removed 5 bases at V and 0 bases at J, with 15 bases between. The CDR3 spans 16 residues. Germline loops: CDR1 SEHNR, CDR2 FQNEAQ (reference sequence). The CDR3 is CASSTRGGPSTDTQYF. The DNA for the CDR3 is TGTGCCAGCAGCACTAGGGGGGGCCCAAGCACAGATACGCAGTATTTT.

The chain links TRBV29-1 to TRBJ2-1; 9 bases are shared with TRBD2. Germline CDR1 SQVTM, CDR2 ANQGSEA. This CDR3 has 19 amino acids. With V trimmed by 4 bases and J by 6 bases, 22 bases remained unmatched. CDR3 DNA: TGCAGCGTTGTCGCGCAAGGCGGGAGGGCCACCCGCTGGGGCAATGAGCAGTTCTTC. Translated, it gives CSVVAQGGRATRWGNEQFF.

As for this clone: Other DNA sequences within the sample encode an identical CDR3. The chain recombines TRBV29-1 with TRBJ1-5; D may be TRBD1 (6 bases). Germline V gene lookup returns CDR1 SQVTM and CDR2 ANQGSEA. The CDR3 spans 12 residues. The V end lost 7 bases, the J end lost 3 bases, and 10 bases lay between the germline ends. The CDR3 loop reads CSARDTNQPQHF. The DNA of the CDR3 is TGCAGCGCCCGGGACACCAATCAGCCCCAGCATTTT.

The V and J genes are TRBV2 and TRBJ1-6; 8 bases agree with TRBD1. The germline gives CDR1 SNHLY, CDR2 FYNNEI. J was trimmed by 8 bases and V by 6 bases; bases with no gene match: 6. This CDR3 is 14 amino acids long. The CDR3 region is CASRETGDYSPLHF. The DNA of the CDR3 is TGTGCCAGCAGAGAGACAGGGGATTATTCACCCCTCCACTTT.

This chain joins TRBV6-5 and TRBJ2-7, with D uncertain. Germline V CDR1 and CDR2: MNHEY, SVGAGI. Trimming took 11 bases from V and 2 from J, leaving 19 bases between them. The CDR3 runs 14 residues. The CDR3 spells CAFRVPKKAYEQYF. The CDR3 nucleotides are TGTGCCTTTAGAGTCCCCAAAAAAGCCTACGAGCAGTACTTC.

This sequence joins TRBV11-2 and TRBJ1-4; D call uncertain. This CDR3 comprises 13 residues. The V and J ends lost 0 bases and 14 bases respectively, with 13 bases between them. Looked up from germline, CDR1 is SGHAT and CDR2 is FQNNGV. The CDR3 sequence: CASSLDLEGELFF. In DNA, the CDR3 is TGTGCCAGCAGCTTAGATTTGGAGGGTGAGCTGTTTTTT.

V gene TRBV19 combines with J gene TRBJ1-5; TRBD1 might be the D (5 bases). The germline gives CDR1 LNHDA, CDR2 SQIVND (reference sequence). The CDR3 runs 14 residues. The germline V and J ends were trimmed by 4 bases and 8 bases, with 15 bases remaining between them. This chain's CDR3 is CASSKTVGGEPQHF. The CDR3 DNA sequence: TGTGCCAGTAGTAAGACAGTCGGTGGTGAGCCCCAGCATTTT.